This is a list of T cell receptor beta chains from one sample in a study of PD-1 and CTLA-4 blockade in melanoma. Sequenced by immunoSEQ multiplex PCR; TCRdb stores in-frame clones only, minus some. This repertoire shows tens of thousands of clones, 88% found once; its top ten account for 6% to 7%. The specimen was CD8+ T cells from peripheral blood, collected from a patient given anti-PD-1 treatment. These receptors all come from a human donor with melanoma. The CDR3 runs from the conserved cysteine through the conserved F or W. A D gene is named only where the DNA matches it firmly. The size field is filled for only some rows; it gives once, few, many or a size class.

V gene	clone size	J gene	D gene	CDR3 length	CDR3 protein	CDR3 DNA
TRBV24-1	NA	TRBJ1-2	TRBD1	15	CATSDSGQEDYGYTF	TGTGCCACCAGTGATTCGGGACAGGAGGACTATGGCTACACCTTC
TRBV5-6	NA	TRBJ1-4	TRBD1	16	CASSPGTGANGEKLFF	TGTGCCAGCAGCCCGGGGACAGGGGCTAATGGTGAAAAACTGTTTTTT
TRBV28	NA	TRBJ2-1	NA	11	CASSPVEEQFF	TGTGCCAGCAGCCCCGTTGAAGAGCAGTTCTTC
TRBV5-4	NA	TRBJ1-6	NA	13	CASSDQLYSPLHF	TGTGCCAGCAGCGACCAGCTTTATTCACCCCTCCACTTT
TRBV12-3/TRBV12-4	once	TRBJ2-3	NA	13	CASRPPGSDTQYF	TGTGCCAGCAGACCCCCAGGGTCCGATACGCAGTATTTT
TRBV6-5	NA	TRBJ2-1	TRBD2	16	CASSYISGGAYNEQFF	TGTGCCAGCAGTTACATTAGCGGGGGGGCGTACAATGAGCAGTTCTTC
TRBV21-1	NA	TRBJ1-5	NA	11	CARTPHQPQHF	TGTGCCAGAACCCCACATCAGCCCCAGCATTTT
TRBV27	NA	TRBJ2-7	NA	13	CASRTGRGLEQYF	TGTGCCAGCAGGACGGGACGGGGGCTCGAGCAGTACTTC
TRBV25-1	NA	TRBJ2-5	NA	17	CASSESLSESLMETQYF	TGTGCCAGCAGTGAATCGCTATCAGAATCCCTGATGGAGACCCAGTACTTC
TRBV7-8	NA	TRBJ1-2	NA	15	CASSLVDRLNYGYTF	TGTGCCAGCAGCCTAGTTGATCGACTGAACTATGGCTACACCTTC
TRBV7-9	NA	TRBJ2-5	TRBD2	14	CASSDTSGQETQYF	TGTGCCAGCAGCGATACTAGCGGTCAAGAGACCCAGTACTTC
TRBV10-3	NA	TRBJ1-1	TRBD1	16	CAISDPGTGGTTEAFF	TGTGCCATCAGTGACCCCGGGACAGGGGGCACCACTGAAGCTTTCTTT
TRBV6-5	NA	TRBJ1-6	NA	15	CASSLPGLAGGALHF	TGTGCCAGCAGTTTACCGGGACTCGCTGGGGGAGCCCTCCACTTT
TRBV10-3	NA	TRBJ1-3	TRBD1	15	CAISDPGQAGNTIYF	TGTGCCATCAGTGACCCGGGACAGGCTGGAAACACCATATATTTT
TRBV28	NA	TRBJ1-5	TRBD1	14	CASSPTGLGQPQHF	TGTGCCAGCAGCCCGACAGGGCTTGGTCAGCCCCAGCATTTT
TRBV7-9	NA	TRBJ2-3	NA	14	CASSSSGATDTQYF	TGTGCCAGCAGCTCCTCGGGGGCCACAGATACGCAGTATTTT
TRBV19	NA	TRBJ1-2	TRBD1	13	CASSGWAGGGYTF	TGTGCCAGTAGTGGATGGGCAGGGGGAGGCTACACCTTC
TRBV15	NA	TRBJ1-1	NA	12	CATSIAATEAFF	TGTGCCACCAGCATTGCGGCAACTGAAGCTTTCTTT
TRBV5-6	NA	TRBJ2-7	NA	13	CASSLGDLYEQYF	TGTGCCAGCAGCTTGGGGGACCTCTACGAGCAGTACTTC
TRBV9	once	TRBJ2-3	NA	11	CASRGTDTQYF	TGTGCCAGCAGAGGCACAGATACGCAGTATTTT
TRBV6-5	NA	TRBJ1-1	NA	15	CASSPIPDRNTEAFF	TGTGCCAGCAGTCCCATTCCTGACAGGAACACTGAAGCTTTCTTT
TRBV4-3	NA	TRBJ2-2	NA	16	CASSRDLSVNTGELFF	TGCGCCAGCAGCCGGGACCTCTCGGTTAACACCGGGGAGCTGTTTTTT
TRBV4-3	NA	TRBJ2-5	NA	16	CASSQDLGGDQETQYF	TGCGCCAGCAGCCAAGATCTAGGAGGGGATCAAGAGACCCAGTACTTC
TRBV28	NA	TRBJ1-2	NA	15	CASSLAGTTNYGYTF	TGTGCCAGCAGTTTAGCAGGGACAACTAACTATGGCTACACCTTC
TRBV27	NA	TRBJ1-1	NA	15	CASSPNNLGHLEAFF	TGTGCCAGCAGTCCGAACAACCTTGGTCACCTTGAAGCTTTCTTT
TRBV27	NA	TRBJ2-5	NA	13	CASSPRQAQTQYF	TGTGCCAGCAGTCCCCGACAGGCCCAGACCCAGTACTTC
TRBV12-3/TRBV12-4	NA	TRBJ1-1	NA	13	CASSLSSGTEAFF	TGTGCCAGCAGTCTCTCGAGTGGCACTGAAGCTTTCTTT
TRBV6-1	NA	TRBJ1-1	TRBD1	15	CASSESRDRGGWAFF	TGTGCCAGCAGTGAGTCCCGGGACAGGGGCGGGTGGGCTTTCTTT
TRBV5-6	NA	TRBJ1-1	TRBD1	18	CASSPAPGQGRGSSEAFF	TGTGCCAGCAGCCCAGCCCCAGGACAGGGGAGGGGATCTTCTGAAGCTTTCTTT
TRBV11-2	few	TRBJ1-1	TRBD1	18	CASSKGDRVILDDTEAFF	TGTGCCAGCAGCAAGGGGGACAGGGTAATCCTAGACGACACTGAAGCTTTCTTT